This TCR beta chain was observed in a study of OX40 agonist ivuxolimab in advanced cancers. The wider study: At doses from 0.01 to 10 mg/kg, patients were given intravenous ivuxolimab every 2 weeks.

About this clone itself: The antigen remains undetermined.

Per the germline V gene, CDR1 is GTSNPN and CDR2 is SVGIG (reference sequence). V was shortened by 8 bases and J by 7 bases, with 16 bases between the two germline ends. This CDR3 contains 12 residues. The protocol was immunoSEQ multiplex PCR, while the TCRdb copy is restricted to in-frame clones and leaves out a portion. The sample yields 55,000 to 65,000 clones, more than 80% seen once. Regarding the study as a whole: Some patients without response likewise showed low normalized clonal expansion. Expanded clones belonging to CD8+ T cells outnumbered, on average, those of CD4+.

This material consisted of CD4+ or CD8+ T cells sorted from blood, taken in a trial of the OX40 agonist ivuxolimab. The chain links TRBV30 to TRBJ2-3; D is perhaps TRBD2 (5 bases). The sequence was obtained from an adult with an advanced solid tumor such as melanoma, head and neck, liver or kidney cancer. CDR3 DNA: TGTGCCGGCCTCCGGGAAACACATACGCAGTATTTT. Translated, it gives CAGLRETHTQYF.